These 10 T cell receptor beta chains originate from one sample sequenced in a study of T cells in Graves' hyperthyroidism and ophthalmopathy. Amplification of TCR beta CDR3 regions used RNA as the template. The HTBI primer set was used in a first-round RT-PCR of the TCR CDR3. TCRdb re-called the multiplex PCR reads with MiXCR, one entry per CDR3 protein. The sample has around 280,000 distinct CDR3 sequences; about an eighth are singletons. The source material was blood. The receptors were gathered from a woman aged 25 to 39 with Graves' hyperthyroidism that later progressed to Graves' ophthalmopathy.

The V call is TRBV6-1, the J call TRBJ2-2; D not certain. Trimming left V 10 bases short and J 1 base short, with 10 bases between. The CDR3 consists of 13 residues. Germline assignment: CDR1 MNHNS and CDR2 SASEGT. This CDR3 is CANREENTGELFF. The DNA of the CDR3 is TGTGCCAACAGAGAGGAGAACACCGGGGAGCTGTTTTTT.

The chain combines TRBV2 with TRBJ2-3; D call uncertain. Trimming shortened V by 6 bases and J by 8 bases, and 21 bases separated the two germline ends. Germline V gene data show CDR1 as SNHLY and CDR2 as FYNNEI. This CDR3 spans 15 amino acids. The CDR3 is CASRPIDSQRGTQYF. CDR3 DNA: TGTGCCAGCAGGCCCATTGACTCGCAAAGAGGTACGCAGTATTTT.

This clonotype was recorded many times. The chain carries TRBV7-6 and TRBJ2-7; the D gene is possibly TRBD2 (5 bases). Germline CDR1 is SGHVS and CDR2 is FNYEAQ. Trimming left V 1 base short and J 1 base short, with 8 bases between. The CDR3 contains 14 residues. This chain's CDR3 is CASSLGEGSYEQYF. The CDR3 DNA follows: TGTGCCAGCAGCTTAGGAGAGGGTTCCTACGAGCAGTACTTC.

This clonotype was counted many times. As DNA, the CDR3 is TGTGCCAGCAGCCGCCGGGACAGTAATGAAAAACTGTTTTTT. Its translation: CASSRRDSNEKLFF. The chain uses TRBV13 and TRBJ1-4, with TRBD1 identical over 7 bases. The J segment lost 4 bases and the V segment lost 5 bases, leaving 4 bases of the junction unmatched. Germline CDR1 reads PRHDT; CDR2 reads FYEKMQ (reference sequence). The CDR3 is 14 residues long.

Note on this clonotype: The germline gene is not matched at one end of the junction; a read error may be the cause. The chain has TRBV29-1 and TRBJ1-2; no clear D gene. There are 10 residues in the CDR3. From germline, CDR1 is SQVTM and CDR2 ANQGSEA. CDR3 sequence (DNA): TGCAACGTTTTTCAAGATGGCTACACCTTC. Its protein is CNVFQDGYTF.

The chain has TRBV24-1 and TRBJ2-1, with D hard to call. The CDR3 extends over 17 amino acids. The V end was cut by 2 bases, the J end by 0 bases, with 13 bases between. Germline values: CDR1 KGHDR, CDR2 SFDVKD. CDR3 sequence reads: CATSDSLRIYSYNEQFF. DNA of the CDR3: TGTGCCACCAGTGATTCTTTACGAATTTACTCCTACAATGAGCAGTTCTTC.

This clonotype has at least ten counts. V and J are TRBV4-2 and TRBJ1-3; D is undetermined. This CDR3 has 15 residues. V lost 2 bases to trimming and J lost 9 bases, with 17 bases between them. The V gene's germline CDR1 is LGHNA and CDR2 YNFKEQ. The CDR3 DNA follows: TGTGCCAGCAGCCAAACAGACGACATTGGGAGCACCATATATTTT. Its translation is CASSQTDDIGSTIYF.

The chain is built from TRBV18 and TRBJ1-4, with 7 bases matching TRBD1. The V gene's germline CDR1 is KGHSH and CDR2 LQKENI. With V trimmed by 5 bases and J by 4 bases, 7 bases remained unmatched. The CDR3 is made up of 15 amino acids. The CDR3 bases are TGTGCCAGCTCAGTCCACAGGGGAGATAATGAAAAACTGTTTTTT. Residues: CASSVHRGDNEKLFF.

This clonotype was found many times. V and J are TRBV2 and TRBJ1-1; D gene uncertain. The CDR3 is made up of 13 amino acids. The germline gives CDR1 SNHLY, CDR2 FYNNEI. V dropped 6 bases and J dropped 1 base, with 9 bases sitting between them. CDR3 in DNA: TGTGCCAGCAGCTGGGTCGAGAACACTGAAGCTTTCTTT. Amino acids: CASSWVENTEAFF. The full variable domain, its missing parts supplied by reference TRBV2 and TRBJ1-1, is EPEVTQTPSHQVTQMGQEVILRCVPISNHLYFYWYRQILGQKVEFLVSFYNNEISEKSEIFDDQFSVERPDGSNFTLKIRSTKLEDSAMYFCASSWVENTEAFFGQGTRLTVV.

This clonotype was detected a few times. The CDR3 nucleotides are TGTGCCAGCCATAGCGGGATCACCCCCTACCGGGAGTACTTC. Amino acids: CASHSGITPYREYF. The chain is built from TRBV6-1 and TRBJ2-7, with 8 nucleotides matching TRBD2. The V and J ends lost 8 bases and 11 bases, in that order; junction bases with no gene match: 17. Germline V gene data show CDR1 as MNHNS and CDR2 as SASEGT. CDR3 size: 14 residues.